One sample yielded the 18 T cell receptor beta chains listed below, sequenced in a study of technical replicates of blood from a handful of donors. Libraries were prepared by immunoSEQ multiplex PCR; TCRdb keeps only in-frame clonotypes and omits some of them. Of roughly 72,000 clones in the sample, more than 85% were seen once. Input material: T cells isolated from PBMCs. These receptors all come from a human donor in good health.

The CDR3 DNA reads as TGTGCCAGCAGCCGGGGGACGATCAATCAGCCCCAGCATTTT. Translating it yields CASSRGTINQPQHF. The gene calls are TRBV9 and TRBJ1-5, with D possibly being TRBD1 (5 bases). Germline V gene lookup returns CDR1 SGDLS and CDR2 YYNGEE. The length of the CDR3 is 14 residues. The V and J ends lost 4 bases and 3 bases respectively, with 11 bases between them.

The chain carries TRBV19 and TRBJ1-2, with 8 nucleotides matching TRBD1. Germline V gene data show CDR1 as LNHDA and CDR2 as SQIVND (reference sequence). Trimming removed 1 base from V and 5 bases from J; junction bases left unmatched: 9. This CDR3 is built from 16 residues. Here the CDR3 DNA reads TGTGCCAGTAGTATAGTAGGGCAGGGGGCTCGGTATGGCTACACCTTC. It encodes CASSIVGQGARYGYTF.

The genes are TRBV9 and TRBJ2-6, with D maybe TRBD2 (6 bases). The CDR3 sequence is 18 residues long. Trimming pared 1 base from V and 1 base from J, leaving 15 bases between. From germline, CDR1 is SGDLS and CDR2 YYNGEE. The CDR3 loop reads CASSVPKAGGSGANVLTF. The CDR3 DNA sequence: TGTGCCAGCAGCGTACCCAAAGCTGGGGGGTCTGGGGCCAACGTCCTGACTTTC.

V and J are TRBV20-1 and TRBJ2-1; maybe TRBD2 (6 bases). CDR3 length equals 11 residues. The germline CDR1 and CDR2 sequences are DFQATT and SNEGSKA (reference sequence). The germline V and J ends were trimmed by 6 bases and 6 bases, with 9 bases remaining between them. The CDR3 sequence: CSALTSNEQFF. The DNA for the CDR3 is TGCAGTGCCCTGACTAGCAATGAGCAGTTCTTC.

The genes are TRBV7-6 and TRBJ2-1; 8 nucleotides line up with TRBD2. This CDR3 region has 15 residues. V lost 2 bases to trimming and J lost 5 bases; unmatched junction nucleotides: 5. Germline CDR1 reads SGHVS; CDR2 reads FNYEAQ. CDR3 loop: CASSLKQRENNEQFF. The CDR3 DNA is TGTGCCAGCAGCTTAAAACAGCGGGAGAACAATGAGCAGTTCTTC.

The chain's CDR3 is CASRRISGNTIYF. Here the CDR3 DNA reads TGTGCCAGCAGGAGAATCTCTGGAAACACCATATATTTT. J is TRBJ1-3 and V is TRBV27; D remains ambiguous. CDR1 is MNHEY, CDR2 SMNVEV, per germline (reference sequence). The CDR3 consists of 13 residues. V was clipped by 6 bases and J by 0 bases, with 6 bases between them.

The chain joins TRBV19 to TRBJ2-1; D may be TRBD1 (6 bases). Between the trimmed V and J ends, which lost 5 bases and 3 bases, there was a span of 8 bases. The V gene's germline CDR1 is LNHDA and CDR2 SQIVND (reference sequence). CDR3 length equals 13 residues. CDR3 sequence reads: CASSVQGYNEQFF. In DNA, the CDR3 is TGTGCCAGTAGTGTACAGGGCTACAATGAGCAGTTCTTC.

The chain is built from TRBV7-6 and TRBJ1-2; D gene ambiguous. Between the trimmed V and J ends, which lost 4 bases and 5 bases, there was a span of 11 bases. The germline V gene encodes CDR1 SGHVS and CDR2 FNYEAQ. The CDR3 loop spans 13 amino acids. The CDR3 protein is CASSSEGGYGYTF. CDR3 DNA sequence: TGTGCCAGCAGCTCAGAGGGCGGTTATGGCTACACCTTC.

The genes are TRBV9 and TRBJ2-7; a weak D match, TRBD2 (6 bases). Germline lookup yields CDR1 SGDLS and CDR2 YYNGEE. V lost 0 bases, J lost 2 bases, and 15 bases lay in between. CDR3 length: 16 amino acids. The CDR3 spells CASSVGPGLETYEQYF. DNA of the CDR3: TGTGCCAGCAGCGTAGGTCCGGGACTCGAGACCTACGAGCAGTACTTC.

This clone was found once. V is TRBV11-2 and J is TRBJ2-1; possible D gene TRBD2, 6 bases. CDR1 is SGHAT, CDR2 FQNNGV, per germline. The length of the CDR3 is 16 residues. V was clipped by 3 bases and J by 4 bases, with 16 bases between them. The CDR3, as DNA: TGTGCCAGCAGCTTGCCGGGAGCTAATACTTACAATGAGCAGTTCTTC. Amino acid sequence: CASSLPGANTYNEQFF.

The CDR3 loop reads CASILPQGRKTQYF. CDR3 nucleotide sequence: TGTGCCAGCATCTTACCCCAGGGGCGCAAGACCCAGTACTTC. The rearrangement links TRBV6-5 to TRBJ2-5; D perhaps matches TRBD1 (6 bases). Trimming removed 7 bases at V and 6 bases at J, with 18 bases between. This CDR3 is built from 14 residues. The V gene's germline CDR1 is MNHEY and CDR2 SVGAGI.

The V and J genes are TRBV27 and TRBJ2-7; tentative D call: TRBD2 (6 bases). Trimming cost V 5 bases and J 0 bases, with 14 bases left between them. The CDR3 totals 15 residues. Germline CDR1 reads MNHEY; CDR2 reads SMNVEV (reference sequence). The CDR3 is CASSPGLLPSYEQYF. The CDR3 DNA sequence: TGTGCCAGCAGTCCGGGACTTTTACCCTCCTACGAGCAGTACTTC.

The chain uses TRBV4-3 and TRBJ1-2, with D unclear. CDR1 LGHNA and CDR2 YSLEER come from the germline V gene. The germline V and J ends were trimmed by 0 bases and 5 bases, with 10 bases remaining between them. This CDR3 spans 14 amino acids. In DNA form, the CDR3 reads TGCGCCAGCAGCCAAGATACAGCCCTATATGGCTACACCTTC. It yields the protein CASSQDTALYGYTF.

This chain uses TRBV6-6 with TRBJ2-1; D gene ambiguous. Germline values: CDR1 MNHNY, CDR2 SVGAGI (reference sequence). CDR3 length: 16 amino acids. Between the trimmed V and J ends, which lost 0 bases and 4 bases, there was a span of 13 bases. The CDR3 loop reads CASSYSTRVDYNEQFF. The CDR3 bases are TGTGCCAGCAGTTACTCGACCCGGGTGGATTACAATGAGCAGTTCTTC.

The chain carries TRBV11-2 and TRBJ2-5; TRBD2 aligns across 9 bases. Germline-derived CDR1 and CDR2 are SGHAT and FQNNGV. V shed 6 bases and J 5 bases; nucleotides not matched to a gene: 10. CDR3 size: 15 residues. The CDR3 DNA reads as TGTGCCAGCAGATCTCCCGGGACTAGCAGGGAGACCCAGTACTTC. This translates into CASRSPGTSRETQYF.

The chain joins TRBV4-1 to TRBJ1-5; 7 bases fit TRBD1. The CDR3 length is 15 residues. Trimming cost V 4 bases and J 1 base; bases outside gene matches: 4. CDR1 is MGHRA, CDR2 YSYEKL, per germline. The CDR3: CASSRPGQSNQPQHF. In DNA form, the CDR3 reads TGCGCCAGCAGCCGTCCGGGACAGAGCAATCAGCCCCAGCATTTT.

This clone has only one observation. The CDR3 reads CSVVSNGGYTF. In DNA form, the CDR3 reads TGCAGCGTCGTATCAAATGGCGGCTACACCTTC. V is TRBV29-1 and J is TRBJ1-2, with unresolved D. Germline CDR1 reads SQVTM; CDR2 reads ANQGSEA. The CDR3 runs 11 residues. Trimming stripped 6 bases from V and 8 bases from J, with 13 bases between.

The V call is TRBV9, the J call TRBJ2-1; 9 bases match TRBD2. With 0 bases clipped from V and 9 bases from J, the junction kept 7 bases outside the gene matches. The germline gives CDR1 SGDLS, CDR2 YYNGEE. This CDR3 has 15 amino acids. The CDR3 DNA is TGTGCCAGCAGCGTAGACGGGCGGGAGGGTGGTGAGCAGTTCTTC. This codes for CASSVDGREGGEQFF.